The 27 T cell receptor beta chains below come from one sample, sequenced in a study of CD8 T cells in ankylosing spondylitis. MiXCR, applied by TCRdb to the 5' RACE reads, yields one record per CDR3 protein. The table includes under 200,000 distinct CDR3 sequences, approximately 10% detected once. The specimen was blood, either unsorted or a sorted T cell fraction (not recorded which). These TCRs come from a female donor with ankylosing spondylitis or in good health (not recorded which).

This clonotype was seen a handful of times. The chain links TRBV19 to TRBJ2-1; TRBD2 matches at 14 bases. This CDR3 has 15 residues. Germline CDR1 reads LNHDA; CDR2 reads SQIVND (reference sequence). V lost 3 bases to trimming and J lost 9 bases; unmatched junction nucleotides: 4. As DNA, the CDR3 is TGTGCCAGTAGTATGGGACTAGCGGGAGAAGCTGAGCAGTTCTTC. Its translation: CASSMGLAGEAEQFF.

The rearrangement joins TRBV27 to TRBJ1-6, with TRBD1 matching 7 bases. This CDR3 contains 14 residues. Germline V lookup: CDR1 MNHEY, CDR2 SMNVEV (reference sequence). Trimming at V came to 8 bases and at J to 8 bases, leaving 9 bases not matched to a gene. The CDR3 bases are TGTGCCAGCCGCATGGGACAGCCCTATTCACCCCTCCACTTT. Amino acids: CASRMGQPYSPLHF.

This clonotype was counted a few times. The chain recombines TRBV6-6 with TRBJ2-7; 7 bases are a match to TRBD2. Germline V gene sequence: CDR1 MNHNY, CDR2 SVGAGI (reference sequence). With V trimmed by 8 bases and J by 6 bases, 4 bases remained unmatched. This CDR3 is 11 amino acids long. Written as DNA, the CDR3 is TGTGCCAGCGGGGAGGGACCCGAGCAGTACTTC. Translated: CASGEGPEQYF.

This clonotype has a handful of counts. The rearrangement joins TRBV4-3 to TRBJ2-7, with 8 positions matching TRBD1. Germline V CDR1 and CDR2: LGHNA, YSLEER. V gave up 4 bases and J gave up 5 bases; unmatched junction bases: 7. This CDR3 comprises 14 residues. The chain's CDR3 is CASSPDRGLNEQYF. The CDR3 nucleotides are TGCGCCAGCAGCCCCGACAGGGGTCTAAACGAGCAGTACTTC.

V gene TRBV7-9 combines with J gene TRBJ2-5; 9 positions agree with TRBD2. J lost 4 bases, V lost 5 bases, and 8 bases had no gene match. The V gene's germline CDR1 is SEHNR and CDR2 FQNEAQ (reference sequence). CDR3 size: 15 residues. CDR3 sequence (DNA): TGTGCCAGCAGCCTAATAGCGGGAGAGGGAGAGACCCAGTACTTC. It is translated as CASSLIAGEGETQYF.

This clonotype was seen at least ten times. The chain employs TRBV27 and TRBJ1-1; 7 nucleotides match TRBD1. This CDR3 has 13 amino acids. J was trimmed by 5 bases and V by 6 bases; bases with no gene match: 6. Germline V gene lookup returns CDR1 MNHEY and CDR2 SMNVEV (reference sequence). The CDR3 DNA sequence: TGTGCCAGCAGCCGACAGGGTAGGACTGAAGCTTTCTTT. Translated: CASSRQGRTEAFF.

This clonotype was recorded many times. V gene TRBV9 combines with J gene TRBJ2-1, with D possibly matching TRBD2 (6 bases). Trimming stripped 1 base from V and 0 bases from J, with 17 bases between. The CDR3 is made up of 18 amino acids. Looked up from germline, CDR1 is SGDLS and CDR2 is YYNGEE. CDR3 sequence (DNA): TGTGCCAGCAGCGTAACCACGGGACTCCTGAGCTCCTACAATGAGCAGTTCTTC. As protein: CASSVTTGLLSSYNEQFF.

This clonotype appeared a few times. The chain couples TRBV7-3 to TRBJ2-1; no reliable D call. The germline V gene has CDR1 SGHTA and CDR2 FQGTGA. CDR3 size: 13 residues. V dropped 5 bases and J dropped 7 bases, with 12 bases sitting between them. This CDR3 is CASSALFGNEQFF. The CDR3 DNA is TGTGCCAGCAGCGCTCTCTTTGGTAATGAGCAGTTCTTC.

This clonotype was observed a handful of times. The chain has TRBV4-3 and TRBJ1-2; no clear D. CDR3 length equals 14 residues. Trimming took off 6 bases at V and 8 bases at J, with 19 bases between the two ends. The germline gives CDR1 LGHNA, CDR2 YSLEER. The CDR3 spells CASSYQADLRGYTF. The DNA of the CDR3 is TGCGCCAGCAGTTACCAGGCGGATTTGAGGGGCTACACCTTC.

This chain joins TRBV20-1 and TRBJ2-1; the match to TRBD2 covers 10 bases. The CDR3 spans 15 residues. Germline V lookup: CDR1 DFQATT, CDR2 SNEGSKA (reference sequence). With 0 bases clipped from V and 6 bases from J, the junction kept 5 bases outside the gene matches. The CDR3 DNA reads as TGCAGTGCTAGAGATGGTGCTAGCGGGGGCAATGAGCAGTTCTTC. Amino acids: CSARDGASGGNEQFF.

This clonotype was seen a handful of times. The CDR3 nucleotides read TGTGCCAGCAGTTTATATGCGGCTAGCGGAGCTCTTTACGAGCAGTACTTC. Its protein product is CASSLYAASGALYEQYF. V is TRBV27 and J is TRBJ2-7, with 7 bases aligning to TRBD2. CDR1 and CDR2 from the germline V gene are MNHEY and SMNVEV (reference sequence). The CDR3 length is 17 residues. V was clipped by 1 base and J by 4 bases; unmatched bases: 13.

This clonotype has at least ten counts. J is TRBJ2-1 and V is TRBV7-2; TRBD1 or TRBD2 may be the D gene (5 bases each). The CDR3 runs 17 residues. Germline V gives CDR1 SGHTA, CDR2 FQGNSA. Trimming removed 5 bases at V and 7 bases at J, with 24 bases between. CDR3 bases: TGTGCCAGCAGCAATGGGACCTGGACTGAAGGTTGGAATGAGCAGTTCTTC. This sequence encodes CASSNGTWTEGWNEQFF.

This clonotype was seen at least ten times. V and J are TRBV7-9 and TRBJ2-1; D might be TRBD1 or TRBD2, each matching 5 bases. CDR1 and CDR2 from the germline V gene are SEHNR and FQNEAQ (reference sequence). The germline V and J ends were trimmed by 1 base and 2 bases, with 9 bases remaining between them. The CDR3 has 15 amino acids. Written as DNA, the CDR3 is TGTGCCAGCAGCTTAGGGGGGTTCCCCTACAATGAGCAGTTCTTC. It specifies CASSLGGFPYNEQFF.

The table lists this clonotype with a few counts. The gene calls are TRBV27 and TRBJ2-1; TRBD2 matches at 7 bases. The CDR3 runs to 15 residues. Germline V gene data show CDR1 as MNHEY and CDR2 as SMNVEV (reference sequence). With 4 bases clipped from V and 6 bases from J, the junction kept 9 bases outside the gene matches. CDR3 sequence reads: CASSSTSANLNEQFF. CDR3 bases: TGTGCCAGCAGTTCAACTAGCGCCAACCTCAATGAGCAGTTCTTC.

This clonotype came up many times. V and J are TRBV5-4 and TRBJ2-7; the D gene is possibly TRBD2 (6 bases). The V end lost 3 bases, the J end lost 6 bases, and 13 bases lay between the germline ends. CDR1 and CDR2 (germline): SGHNT, YYREEE (reference sequence). CDR3 length: 13 amino acids. DNA for the CDR3: TGTGCCAGCAGCTCGTCGACTAGGGGCGAGCAGTACTTC. Protein product: CASSSSTRGEQYF.

The V and J genes are TRBV3-1 and TRBJ2-5; D is undetermined. The CDR3 sequence is 14 residues long. Germline values: CDR1 LGHDT, CDR2 YNNKEL (reference sequence). Trimming left V 0 bases short and J 5 bases short, with 10 bases between. The CDR3 region has the DNA TGTGCCAGCAGCCAAGAGGGCAGCTTGGAGACCCAGTACTTC. This encodes CASSQEGSLETQYF.

The V and J genes are TRBV28 and TRBJ2-1; 7 positions match TRBD2. The CDR3 runs 16 residues. Per the germline V gene, CDR1 is MDHEN and CDR2 is SYDVKM. Unmatched junction bases numbered 9, after V lost 2 bases and J lost 5 bases. CDR3 coding DNA: TGTGCCAGCAGTTTAGGGGCGGGAGAGGTGAACAATGAGCAGTTCTTC. Protein sequence: CASSLGAGEVNNEQFF.

This chain links TRBV4-2 with TRBJ1-1; D possibly corresponds to TRBD1 (5 bases). CDR3 length equals 13 residues. The V and J ends lost 4 bases and 6 bases respectively, with 12 bases between them. Germline-derived CDR1 and CDR2 are LGHNA and YNFKEQ. CDR3 nucleotides: TGTGCCAGCAGCCTCGCCCCGGGGGCTGAAGCTTTCTTT. Translation: CASSLAPGAEAFF.

This clonotype was recorded a few times. The CDR3 nucleotides are TGTGCCAGCAGTAGAGCGGGACACGACTCGGATGAGCAGTTCTTC. Translation: CASSRAGHDSDEQFF. The J gene is TRBJ2-1, the V gene TRBV6-1; D possibly corresponds to TRBD2 (7 bases). There are 15 residues in the CDR3. In germline, CDR1 is MNHNS, CDR2 SASEGT. V was shortened by 5 bases and J by 8 bases, with 19 bases between the two germline ends.

This clonotype was seen at least ten times. The V gene is TRBV4-3, the J gene TRBJ1-1; D perhaps matches TRBD1 (5 bases). V dropped 0 bases and J dropped 4 bases, with 12 bases sitting between them. The length of the CDR3 is 15 residues. Per the germline V gene, CDR1 is LGHNA and CDR2 is YSLEER. CDR3 sequence (DNA): TGCGCCAGCAGCCAAGATGGGGGGACGGTCACTGAAGCTTTCTTT. It encodes CASSQDGGTVTEAFF.

The V call is TRBV5-6, the J call TRBJ1-2; the match to TRBD1 covers 9 bases. The CDR3 is 15 residues long. Germline V gene data show CDR1 as SGHDT and CDR2 as YYEEEE. Trimming took 1 base from V and 7 from J; bases not matched to a gene: 8. The CDR3: CASSLSPQGAGGYTF. The CDR3 DNA reads as TGTGCCAGCAGCTTGTCCCCACAGGGGGCGGGTGGCTACACCTTC.

This clonotype was detected ten times or more. The rearrangement joins TRBV4-3 to TRBJ1-5; a possible D gene is TRBD1 (6 bases). Looked up from germline, CDR1 is LGHNA and CDR2 is YSLEER. The CDR3 extends over 17 amino acids. V was shortened by 2 bases and J by 2 bases, with 16 bases between the two germline ends. For the CDR3, the DNA is TGCGCCAGCAGCCAACGATTTGCAGGGGCGGGCAATCAGCCCCAGCATTTT. This codes for CASSQRFAGAGNQPQHF.

This clonotype occurred a few times. J is TRBJ2-1 and V is TRBV6-2 or TRBV6-3, with D tentatively TRBD2 (5 bases). Germline V gene data show CDR1 as MNHEY and CDR2 as SVGEGT. The CDR3 is made up of 14 amino acids. V was clipped by 8 bases and J by 10 bases, with 21 bases between them. The CDR3 DNA is TGTGCCAGCGTTGGACTGATAGACCCCAGAGAGCAGTTCTTC. It specifies CASVGLIDPREQFF.

The rearrangement joins TRBV28 to TRBJ2-3; D uncertain. V was clipped by 3 bases and J by 0 bases, with 10 bases between them. CDR1 and CDR2 (germline): MDHEN, SYDVKM. The CDR3 totals 15 residues. The CDR3 is CASSFFGGSTDTQYF. The CDR3 nucleotides are TGTGCCAGCAGTTTTTTTGGCGGCAGCACAGATACGCAGTATTTT.

In its sample, this clonotype was seen many times. The chain combines TRBV7-8 with TRBJ2-1; 10 bases fit TRBD2. CDR3 length: 18 amino acids. Germline lookup yields CDR1 SGHVS and CDR2 FQNEAQ. J gave up 4 bases and V 1 base, and 10 bases lay outside the gene matches. The chain's CDR3 is CASSLETSGIGAYNEQFF. The CDR3 region has the DNA TGTGCCAGCAGCTTAGAAACTAGCGGGATAGGGGCATACAATGAGCAGTTCTTC.

A note on this clonotype: With a much larger clone just one base away, this may be a read error. This chain connects TRBV27 to TRBJ2-6; no firm D call. V lost 6 bases and J 1 base, leaving 1 base between the germline ends. This CDR3 has 12 amino acids. Germline assignment: CDR1 MNHEY and CDR2 SMNVEV (reference sequence). The DNA for the CDR3 is TGTGCCAGCAGGTCTGGGGCCAACGTCCTGACTTTC. It translates to CASRSGANVLTF.

This clonotype was counted a few times. V and J are TRBV30 and TRBJ2-5; TRBD2 matches at 8 bases. The CDR3 contains 13 residues. V was pared by 6 bases and J by 3 bases, with 6 bases of the junction left unmatched. Germline CDR1 GTSNPN, CDR2 SVGIG (reference sequence). The CDR3 loop reads CACSGVRKETQYF. The CDR3 coding sequence is TGTGCCTGTAGCGGGGTACGAAAAGAGACCCAGTACTTC.